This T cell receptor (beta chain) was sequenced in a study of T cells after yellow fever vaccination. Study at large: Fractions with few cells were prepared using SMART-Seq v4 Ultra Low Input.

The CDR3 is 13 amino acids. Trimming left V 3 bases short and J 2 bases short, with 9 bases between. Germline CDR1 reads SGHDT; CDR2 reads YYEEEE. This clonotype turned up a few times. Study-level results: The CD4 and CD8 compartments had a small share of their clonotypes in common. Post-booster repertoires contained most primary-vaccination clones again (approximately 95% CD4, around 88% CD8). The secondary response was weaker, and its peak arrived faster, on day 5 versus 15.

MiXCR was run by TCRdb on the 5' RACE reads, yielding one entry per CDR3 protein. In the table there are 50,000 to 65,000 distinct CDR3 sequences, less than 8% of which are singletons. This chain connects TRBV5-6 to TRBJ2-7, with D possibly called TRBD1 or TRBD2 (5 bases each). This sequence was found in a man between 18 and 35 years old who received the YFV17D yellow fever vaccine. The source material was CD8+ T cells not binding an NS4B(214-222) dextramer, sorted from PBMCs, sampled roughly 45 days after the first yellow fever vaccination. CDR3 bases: TGTGCCAGCAGCTGGGACCTAACCTACGAGCAGTACTTC. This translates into CASSWDLTYEQYF.